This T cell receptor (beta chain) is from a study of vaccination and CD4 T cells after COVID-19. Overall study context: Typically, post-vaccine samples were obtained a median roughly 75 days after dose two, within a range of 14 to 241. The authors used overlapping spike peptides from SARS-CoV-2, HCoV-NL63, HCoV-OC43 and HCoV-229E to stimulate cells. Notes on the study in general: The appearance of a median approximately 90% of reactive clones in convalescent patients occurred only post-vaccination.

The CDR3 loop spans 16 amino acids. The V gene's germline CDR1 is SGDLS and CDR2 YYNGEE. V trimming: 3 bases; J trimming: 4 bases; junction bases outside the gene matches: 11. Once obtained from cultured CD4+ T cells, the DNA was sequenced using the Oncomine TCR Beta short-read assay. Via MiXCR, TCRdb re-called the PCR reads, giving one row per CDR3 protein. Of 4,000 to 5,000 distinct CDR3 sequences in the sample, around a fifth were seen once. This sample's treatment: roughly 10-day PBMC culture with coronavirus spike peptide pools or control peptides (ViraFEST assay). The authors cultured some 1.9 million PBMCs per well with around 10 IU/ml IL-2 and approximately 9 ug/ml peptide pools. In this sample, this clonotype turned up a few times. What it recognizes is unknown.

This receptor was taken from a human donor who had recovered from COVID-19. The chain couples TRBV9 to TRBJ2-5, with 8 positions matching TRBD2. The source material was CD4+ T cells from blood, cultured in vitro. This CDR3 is CASSASGRGGGETQYF. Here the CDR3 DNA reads TGTGCCAGCAGCGCTAGCGGGCGGGGAGGCGGAGAGACCCAGTACTTC.